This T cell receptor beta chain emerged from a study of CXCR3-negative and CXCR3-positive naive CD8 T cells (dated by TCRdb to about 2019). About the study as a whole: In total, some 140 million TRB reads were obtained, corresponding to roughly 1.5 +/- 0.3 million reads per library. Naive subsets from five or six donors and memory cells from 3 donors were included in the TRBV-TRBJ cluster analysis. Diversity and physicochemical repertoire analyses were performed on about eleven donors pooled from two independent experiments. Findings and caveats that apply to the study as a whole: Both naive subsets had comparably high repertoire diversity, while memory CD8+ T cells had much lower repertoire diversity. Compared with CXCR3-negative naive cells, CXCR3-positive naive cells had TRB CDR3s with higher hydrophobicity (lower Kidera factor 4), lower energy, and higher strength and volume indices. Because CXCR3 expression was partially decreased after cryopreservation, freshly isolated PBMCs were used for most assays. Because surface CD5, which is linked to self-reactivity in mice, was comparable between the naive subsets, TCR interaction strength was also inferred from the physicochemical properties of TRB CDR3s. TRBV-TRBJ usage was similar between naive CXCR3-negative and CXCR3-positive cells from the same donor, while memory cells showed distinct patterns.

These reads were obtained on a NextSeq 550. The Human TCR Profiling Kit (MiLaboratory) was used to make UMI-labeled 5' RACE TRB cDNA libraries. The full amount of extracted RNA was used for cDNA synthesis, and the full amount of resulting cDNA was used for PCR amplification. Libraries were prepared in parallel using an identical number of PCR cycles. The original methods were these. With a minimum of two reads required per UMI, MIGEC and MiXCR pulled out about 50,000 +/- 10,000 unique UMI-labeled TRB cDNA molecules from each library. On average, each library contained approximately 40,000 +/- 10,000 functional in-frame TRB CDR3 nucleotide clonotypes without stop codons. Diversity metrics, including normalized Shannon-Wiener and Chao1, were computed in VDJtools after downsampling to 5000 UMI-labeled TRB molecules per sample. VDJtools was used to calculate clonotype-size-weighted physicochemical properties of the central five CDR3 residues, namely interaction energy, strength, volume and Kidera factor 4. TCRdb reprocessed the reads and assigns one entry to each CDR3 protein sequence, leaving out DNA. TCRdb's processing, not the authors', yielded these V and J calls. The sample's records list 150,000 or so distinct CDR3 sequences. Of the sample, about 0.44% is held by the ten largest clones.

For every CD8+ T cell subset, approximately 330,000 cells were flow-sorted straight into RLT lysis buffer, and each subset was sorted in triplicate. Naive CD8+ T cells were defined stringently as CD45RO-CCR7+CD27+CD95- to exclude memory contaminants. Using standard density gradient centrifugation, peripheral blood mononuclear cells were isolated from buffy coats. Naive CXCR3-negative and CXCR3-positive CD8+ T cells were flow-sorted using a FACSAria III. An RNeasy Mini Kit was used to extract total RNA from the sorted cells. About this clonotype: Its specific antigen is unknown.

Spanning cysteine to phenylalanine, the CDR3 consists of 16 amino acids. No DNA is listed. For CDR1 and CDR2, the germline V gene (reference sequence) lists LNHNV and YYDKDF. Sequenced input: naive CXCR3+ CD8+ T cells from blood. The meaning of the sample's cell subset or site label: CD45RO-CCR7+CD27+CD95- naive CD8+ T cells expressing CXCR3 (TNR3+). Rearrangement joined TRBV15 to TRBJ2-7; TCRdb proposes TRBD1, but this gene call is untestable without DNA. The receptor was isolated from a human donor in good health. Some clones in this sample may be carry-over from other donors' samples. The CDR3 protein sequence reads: CATSRDSPTVSGEQYF.